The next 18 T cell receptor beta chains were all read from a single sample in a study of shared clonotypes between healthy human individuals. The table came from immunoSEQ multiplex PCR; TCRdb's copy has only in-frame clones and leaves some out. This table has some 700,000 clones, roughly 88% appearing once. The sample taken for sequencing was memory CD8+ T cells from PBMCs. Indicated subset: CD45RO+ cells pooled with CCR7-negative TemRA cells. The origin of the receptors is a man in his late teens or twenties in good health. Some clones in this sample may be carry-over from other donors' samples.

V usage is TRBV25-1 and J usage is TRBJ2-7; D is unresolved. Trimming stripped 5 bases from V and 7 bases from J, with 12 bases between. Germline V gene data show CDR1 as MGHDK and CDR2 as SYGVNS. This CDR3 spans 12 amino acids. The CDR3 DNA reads TGTGCCAGCAGTATAGTTATAGGTGAGCAGTACTTC. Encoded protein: CASSIVIGEQYF.

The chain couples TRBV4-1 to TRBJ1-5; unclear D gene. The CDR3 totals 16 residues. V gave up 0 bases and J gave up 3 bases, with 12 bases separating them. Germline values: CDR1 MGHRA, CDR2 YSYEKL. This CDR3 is CASSQDSRVLNQPQHF. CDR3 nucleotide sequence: TGCGCCAGCAGCCAAGATTCTAGGGTACTCAATCAGCCCCAGCATTTT.

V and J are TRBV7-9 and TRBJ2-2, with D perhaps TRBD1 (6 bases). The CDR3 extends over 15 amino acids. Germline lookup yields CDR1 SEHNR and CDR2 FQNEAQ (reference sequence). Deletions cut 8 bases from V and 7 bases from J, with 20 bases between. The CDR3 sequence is CASRTELSLGGELFF. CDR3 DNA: TGTGCCAGCCGGACAGAGCTCAGCCTCGGCGGGGAGCTGTTTTTT.

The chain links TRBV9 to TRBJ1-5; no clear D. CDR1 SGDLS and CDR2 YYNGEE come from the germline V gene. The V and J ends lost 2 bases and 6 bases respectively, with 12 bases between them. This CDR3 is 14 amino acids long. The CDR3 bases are TGTGCCAGCAGCGTCTTCGAGGCGGGTCAGCCCCAGCATTTT. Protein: CASSVFEAGQPQHF.

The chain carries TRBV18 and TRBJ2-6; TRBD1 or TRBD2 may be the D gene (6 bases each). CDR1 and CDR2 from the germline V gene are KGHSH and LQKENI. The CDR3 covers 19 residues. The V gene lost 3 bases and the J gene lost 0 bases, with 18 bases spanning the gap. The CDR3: CASSPLRGATISGANVLTF. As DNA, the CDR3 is TGTGCCAGCTCACCCCTTAGGGGGGCCACCATCTCTGGGGCCAACGTCCTGACTTTC.

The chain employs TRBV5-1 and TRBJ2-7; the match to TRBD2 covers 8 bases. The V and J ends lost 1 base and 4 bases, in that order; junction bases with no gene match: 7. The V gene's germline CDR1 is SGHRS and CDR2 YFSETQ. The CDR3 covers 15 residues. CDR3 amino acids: CASSLPKREMYEQYF. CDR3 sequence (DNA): TGCGCCAGCAGCTTGCCCAAGCGGGAGATGTACGAGCAGTACTTC.

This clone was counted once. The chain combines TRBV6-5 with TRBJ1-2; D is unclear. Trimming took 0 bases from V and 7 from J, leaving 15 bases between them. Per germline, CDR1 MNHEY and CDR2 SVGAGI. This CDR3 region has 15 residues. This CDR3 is CASSYSPASWGGYTF. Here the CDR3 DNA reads TGTGCCAGCAGTTACTCGCCGGCTTCTTGGGGTGGCTACACCTTC.

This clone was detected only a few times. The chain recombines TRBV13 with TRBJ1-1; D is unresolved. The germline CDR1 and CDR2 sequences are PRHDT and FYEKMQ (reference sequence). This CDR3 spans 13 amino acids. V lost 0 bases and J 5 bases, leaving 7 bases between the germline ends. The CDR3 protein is CASSLGWGTEAFF. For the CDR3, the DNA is TGTGCCAGCAGCTTAGGTTGGGGTACTGAAGCTTTCTTT.

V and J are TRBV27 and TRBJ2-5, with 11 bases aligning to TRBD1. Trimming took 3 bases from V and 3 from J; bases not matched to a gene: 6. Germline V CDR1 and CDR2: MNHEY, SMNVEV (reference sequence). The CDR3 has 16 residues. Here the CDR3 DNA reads TGTGCCAGCAGTTTGTGGGGGGGACAGGGGGAAGAGACCCAGTACTTC. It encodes CASSLWGGQGEETQYF.

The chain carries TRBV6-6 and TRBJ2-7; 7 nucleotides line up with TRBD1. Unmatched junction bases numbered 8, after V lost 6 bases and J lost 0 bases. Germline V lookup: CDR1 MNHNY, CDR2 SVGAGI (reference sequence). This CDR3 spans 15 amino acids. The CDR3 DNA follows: TGTGCCAGCAGCTTAACGACAGGGTACTCCTACGAGCAGTACTTC. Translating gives CASSLTTGYSYEQYF.

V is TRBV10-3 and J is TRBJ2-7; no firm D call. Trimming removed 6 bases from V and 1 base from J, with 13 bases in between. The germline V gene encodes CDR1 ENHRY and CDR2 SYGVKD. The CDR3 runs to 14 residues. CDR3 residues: CAISGSGPSYEQYF. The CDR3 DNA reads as TGTGCCATCAGCGGGTCGGGCCCTTCCTACGAGCAGTACTTC.

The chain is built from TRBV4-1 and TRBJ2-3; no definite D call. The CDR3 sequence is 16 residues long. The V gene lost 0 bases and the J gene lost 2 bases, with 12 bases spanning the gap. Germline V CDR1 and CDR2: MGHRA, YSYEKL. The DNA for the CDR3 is TGCGCCAGCAGCCAAGACCCCAGGAGACTCACAGATACGCAGTATTTT. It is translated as CASSQDPRRLTDTQYF.

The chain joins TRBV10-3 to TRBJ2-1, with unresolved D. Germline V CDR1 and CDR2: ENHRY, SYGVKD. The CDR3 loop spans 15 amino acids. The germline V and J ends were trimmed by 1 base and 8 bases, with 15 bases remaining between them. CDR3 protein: CAISELGLNRDEQFF. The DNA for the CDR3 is TGTGCCATCAGTGAGTTAGGCCTCAATAGGGATGAGCAGTTCTTC.

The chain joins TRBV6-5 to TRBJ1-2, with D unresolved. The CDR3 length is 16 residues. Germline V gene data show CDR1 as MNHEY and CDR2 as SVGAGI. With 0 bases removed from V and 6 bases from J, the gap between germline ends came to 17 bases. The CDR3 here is CASSYSRQFPQHGYTF. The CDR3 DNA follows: TGTGCCAGCAGTTACTCTAGGCAGTTCCCCCAACATGGCTACACCTTC.

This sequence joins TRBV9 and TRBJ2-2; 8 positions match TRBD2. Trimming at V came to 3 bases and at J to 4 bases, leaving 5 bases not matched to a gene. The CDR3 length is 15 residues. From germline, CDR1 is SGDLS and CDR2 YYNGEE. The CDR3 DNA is TGTGCCAGCAGCGGCGGGAGGTCGGGCACCGGGGAGCTGTTTTTT. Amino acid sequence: CASSGGRSGTGELFF.

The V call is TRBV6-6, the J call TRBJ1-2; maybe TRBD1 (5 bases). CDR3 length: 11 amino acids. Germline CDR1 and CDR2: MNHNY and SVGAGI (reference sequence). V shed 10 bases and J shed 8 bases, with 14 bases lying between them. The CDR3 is CATLSGIGYTF. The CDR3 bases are TGTGCCACCCTTTCAGGGATAGGCTACACCTTC.

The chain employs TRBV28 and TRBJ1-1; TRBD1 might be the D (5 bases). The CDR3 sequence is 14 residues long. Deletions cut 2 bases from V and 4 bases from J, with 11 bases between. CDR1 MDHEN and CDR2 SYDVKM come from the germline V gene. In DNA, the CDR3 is TGTGCCAGCAGTTTAAGAGGCAGGGTCACTGAAGCTTTCTTT. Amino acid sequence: CASSLRGRVTEAFF.

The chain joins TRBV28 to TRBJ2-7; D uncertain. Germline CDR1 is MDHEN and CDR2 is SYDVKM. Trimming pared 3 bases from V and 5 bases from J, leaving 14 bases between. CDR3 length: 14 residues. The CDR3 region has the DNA TGTGCCAGCAGTTTTTTAATAGATAGACACGAGCAGTACTTC. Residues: CASSFLIDRHEQYF. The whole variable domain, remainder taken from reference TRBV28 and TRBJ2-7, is DVKVTQSSRYLVKRTGEKVFLECVQDMDHENMFWYRQDPGLGLRLIYFSYDVKMKEKGDIPEGYSVSREKKERFSLILESASTNQTSMYLCASSFLIDRHEQYFGPGTRLTVT.